The 24 T cell receptor beta chains in this list originate from one sample, sequenced in a study of cytomegalovirus exposure and HLA in healthy donors. The PCR was carried out with 60 Vbeta primers and 13 Jbeta primers. Sequencing was performed with immunoSEQ multiplex PCR; in TCRdb, only in-frame clones are kept and a portion is missing. Of under 150,000 clones in the sample, 65% to 85% were seen once. Sequencing was done on a sample of PBMCs. These TCRs come from a woman in her 30s in good health and CMV-seropositive.

Regarding this clone: Compared with germline, one end of the junction differs, possibly owing to a read error. The V call is TRBV5-5, the J call TRBJ1-2; D unresolved. Germline V CDR1 and CDR2: SGHKS, YYEKEE (reference sequence). This CDR3 spans 13 amino acids. CDR3: CAGSLDGLYGYTF. The CDR3 region has the DNA TGTGCCGGCAGCTTGGATGGGCTCTATGGCTACACCTTC. The entire variable domain, with the rest obtained from reference TRBV5-5 and TRBJ1-2, is as follows: DAGVTQSPTHLIKTRGQQVTLRCSPISGHKSVSWYQQVLGQGPQFIFQYYEKEERGRGNFPDRFSARQFPNYSSELNVNALLLGDSALYLCAGSLDGLYGYTFGSGTRLTVV.

This rearrangement joins TRBV9 to TRBJ1-1; D remains ambiguous. CDR1 and CDR2 (germline): SGDLS, YYNGEE. Trimming pared 0 bases from V and 0 bases from J, leaving 3 bases between. The length of the CDR3 is 13 residues. In DNA, the CDR3 is TGTGCCAGCAGCGTAGCATTGAACACTGAAGCTTTCTTT. Its translation: CASSVALNTEAFF.

V usage is TRBV6-6 and J usage is TRBJ2-1, with D tentatively TRBD1 (6 bases). This CDR3 is 15 amino acids long. Germline CDR1 MNHNY, CDR2 SVGAGI (reference sequence). Trimming stripped 2 bases from V and 7 bases from J, with 15 bases between. CDR3 protein: CASSYRPGATNEQFF. The CDR3 region has the DNA TGTGCCAGCAGTTACAGACCAGGGGCTACGAATGAGCAGTTCTTC.

The chain couples TRBV21-1 to TRBJ2-5; whether TRBD1, the table's D call, matches the DNA was not checked. The end of the DNA is better explained by TRBJ2-7, so the J call may be wrong. TRBV21-1 has pseudogene status. The CDR3 extends over 14 amino acids. This CDR3 reads CASSKGTGGYEQYF. The CDR3 nucleotides are TGTGCCAGCAGCAAAGGGACAGGGGGCTACGAGCAGTACTTC.

The chain uses TRBV6-5 and TRBJ1-5; D is possibly TRBD1 (5 bases). Germline values: CDR1 MNHEY, CDR2 SVGAGI. The CDR3 length is 14 residues. The V end lost 2 bases, the J end lost 6 bases, and 11 bases lay between the germline ends. The CDR3 coding sequence is TGTGCCAGCAGTTACGGCCAGGGAAGTCAGCCCCAGCATTTT. Protein sequence: CASSYGQGSQPQHF.

The rearrangement uses TRBV5-1 and TRBJ2-1; 7 nucleotides align to TRBD1. Germline values: CDR1 SGHRS, CDR2 YFSETQ. V shed 4 bases and J 6 bases; nucleotides not matched to a gene: 10. The CDR3 extends over 15 amino acids. This CDR3 reads CASSTRQGGLNEQFF. CDR3 bases: TGCGCCAGCAGCACCCGACAGGGCGGTCTCAATGAGCAGTTCTTC.

The chain couples TRBV5-6 to TRBJ2-7; tentatively, D is TRBD1 (5 bases). The CDR3 has 12 residues. Looked up from germline, CDR1 is SGHDT and CDR2 is YYEEEE. The V gene lost 3 bases and the J gene lost 6 bases, with 10 bases spanning the gap. The DNA of the CDR3 is TGTGCCAGCAGCTGGGAAGGGGTCGAGCAGTACTTC. Translated, it gives CASSWEGVEQYF. Using reference TRBV5-6 and TRBJ2-7 for the parts outside the CDR3, the full variable domain is DAGVTQSPTHLIKTRGQQVTLRCSPKSGHDTVSWYQQALGQGPQFIFQYYEEEERQRGNFPDRFSGHQFPNYSSELNVNALLLGDSALYLCASSWEGVEQYFGPGTRLTVT.

The chain links TRBV2 to TRBJ2-5; the match to TRBD2 covers 9 bases. V lost 8 bases and J lost 5; bases outside the gene matches: 6. Germline assignment: CDR1 SNHLY and CDR2 FYNNEI. The length of the CDR3 is 13 residues. CDR3 DNA: TGTGCCAGCGGTTTCGCGGGAGGGGAGACCCAGTACTTC. Residues: CASGFAGGETQYF.

Remarks on this clone: One junction end disagrees with the germline gene, perhaps due to a read error. The chain is built from TRBV7-9 and TRBJ1-1; D perhaps matches TRBD1 (5 bases). The germline CDR1 and CDR2 sequences are SEHNR and FQNEAQ (reference sequence). The length of the CDR3 is 12 residues. The chain's CDR3 is CSSRTFATEAFF. CDR3 DNA: TGTTCCAGCCGGACATTCGCCACTGAAGCTTTCTTT.

This chain joins TRBV10-3 and TRBJ1-2; the D gene is possibly TRBD1 (5 bases). The CDR3 totals 13 residues. V lost 3 bases and J lost 7, with 12 bases in between. Germline V CDR1 and CDR2: ENHRY, SYGVKD. The CDR3 nucleotides read TGTGCCATCAGTGATGGCAGGGAGGGTGGCTACACCTTC. Its translation: CAISDGREGGYTF.

The chain combines TRBV9 with TRBJ2-5; TRBD2 matches 10 bases. V lost 0 bases and J lost 2; bases outside the gene matches: 7. The germline V gene has CDR1 SGDLS and CDR2 YYNGEE. CDR3 size: 17 residues. This chain's CDR3 is CASSVGFSGRGQETQYF. The CDR3 DNA reads as TGTGCCAGCAGCGTAGGTTTCAGCGGGAGGGGGCAAGAGACCCAGTACTTC.

The sample holds a few counts of this clone. V is TRBV9 and J is TRBJ1-1; D is uncertain. CDR1 and CDR2 from the germline V gene are SGDLS and YYNGEE. This CDR3 is built from 13 residues. Trimming removed 0 bases from V and 4 bases from J, with 7 bases in between. In DNA form, the CDR3 reads TGTGCCAGCAGCGTAGAGGCGGGCACTGAAGCTTTCTTT. Protein: CASSVEAGTEAFF.

The V gene is TRBV10-3, the J gene TRBJ2-1; 11 bases agree with TRBD2. Germline V CDR1 and CDR2: ENHRY, SYGVKD. V shed 5 bases, J shed 4 bases, and the junction held 4 bases outside the gene matches. The CDR3 contains 15 residues. The DNA of the CDR3 is TGTGCCATCAGTATTGGGACTAGCGGATACAATGAGCAGTTCTTC. Its translation: CAISIGTSGYNEQFF.

This clone was found a few times. The chain has TRBV4-1 and TRBJ2-1; 10 bases are a match to TRBD2. The junction had 6 bases not matched to a gene; V was cut back by 1 base and J by 9 bases. The CDR3 extends over 15 amino acids. Looked up from germline, CDR1 is MGHRA and CDR2 is YSYEKL. As DNA, the CDR3 is TGCGCCAGCAGCCAAGGAGCGGGGGGGCCGGTTGAGCAGTTCTTC. Residues: CASSQGAGGPVEQFF.

The chain joins TRBV2 to TRBJ2-7; 8 positions agree with TRBD2. Trimming cost V 5 bases and J 1 base; bases outside gene matches: 10. Germline V CDR1 and CDR2: SNHLY, FYNNEI. The CDR3 is 16 amino acids. CDR3 in DNA: TGTGCCAGCAGTCTCGGACTAGCCTTGAAATCCTACGAGCAGTACTTC. Protein product: CASSLGLALKSYEQYF.

The V and J genes are TRBV11-3 and TRBJ2-7, with 7 bases lining up with TRBD1. Germline V lookup: CDR1 SGHNT, CDR2 YENEEA. Unmatched junction bases numbered 13, after V lost 5 bases and J lost 3 bases. This CDR3 has 16 amino acids. DNA of the CDR3: TGTGCCAGCAGCATCGGGCTTGAGACAGGGATCTACGAGCAGTACTTC. It yields the protein CASSIGLETGIYEQYF.

The rearrangement joins TRBV23-1 to TRBJ1-1; 9 bases are a match to TRBD1. TRBV23-1 is noted as an ORF with a role that remains uncertain. Germline trimming cut 8 bases from V and 9 bases from J; bases unmatched to any gene: 1. CDR3 length: 10 residues. CDR3 sequence reads: CASHRGQAFF. The CDR3 bases are TGCGCCAGCCACAGGGGGCAAGCTTTCTTT.

The chain has TRBV19 and TRBJ1-1; TRBD1 matches at 9 bases. Trimming cost V 3 bases and J 1 base; bases outside gene matches: 3. Germline V gene data show CDR1 as LNHDA and CDR2 as SQIVND (reference sequence). The CDR3 consists of 15 residues. As DNA, the CDR3 is TGTGCCAGTAGTATTTCGGGACAGGGGAACACTGAAGCTTTCTTT. Residues: CASSISGQGNTEAFF. The full variable domain, rest sourced from reference TRBV19 and TRBJ1-1, is DGGITQSPKYLFRKEGQNVTLSCEQNLNHDAMYWYRQDPGQGLRLIYYSQIVNDFQKGDIAEGYSVSREKKESFPLTVTSAQKNPTAFYLCASSISGQGNTEAFFGQGTRLTVV.

The chain has TRBV30 and TRBJ2-1; a possible D gene is TRBD1 (5 bases). CDR1 is GTSNPN, CDR2 SVGIG, per germline (reference sequence). The V and J ends lost 6 bases and 5 bases respectively, with 17 bases between them. The CDR3 has 14 amino acids. The CDR3 bases are TGTGCCTGCGGAAGGGGAAGCAAAAACAATGAGCAGTTCTTC. It is translated as CACGRGSKNNEQFF.

The rearrangement joins TRBV5-4 to TRBJ2-7; 7 positions agree with TRBD2. Germline-derived CDR1 and CDR2 are SGHNT and YYREEE (reference sequence). J lost 2 bases, V lost 6 bases, and 8 bases had no gene match. CDR3 size: 14 residues. CDR3 region: CASTTSATAYEQYF. CDR3 in DNA: TGTGCCAGCACAACTAGCGCCACCGCCTACGAGCAGTACTTC.

The rearrangement joins TRBV30 to TRBJ2-7, with D unclear. V was trimmed by 1 base and J by 3 bases, leaving 10 bases between them. Germline V gives CDR1 GTSNPN, CDR2 SVGIG (reference sequence). This CDR3 spans 13 amino acids. This CDR3 reads CAWSGYNYYEQYF. The CDR3 region has the DNA TGTGCCTGGAGTGGGTACAATTACTACGAGCAGTACTTC.

The chain combines TRBV11-3 with TRBJ2-3, with 13 bases aligning to TRBD2. The J segment lost 0 bases and the V segment lost 5 bases, leaving 5 bases of the junction unmatched. CDR1 and CDR2 from the germline V gene are SGHNT and YENEEA. This CDR3 comprises 17 residues. The CDR3 DNA reads TGTGCCAGCAGCCCACTAGCGGGGGGGAGGAGCACAGATACGCAGTATTTT. Its protein product is CASSPLAGGRSTDTQYF.

The chain couples TRBV14 to TRBJ1-2, with D possibly matching TRBD1 (6 bases). Germline values: CDR1 SGHDN, CDR2 FVKESK. This CDR3 has 14 residues. V lost 2 bases, J lost 7 bases, and 14 bases lay in between. The CDR3 spells CASSQLSGGSGYTF. In nucleotides, the CDR3 is TGTGCCAGCAGCCAATTATCGGGGGGCAGTGGCTACACCTTC.

V and J are TRBV12-5 and TRBJ1-1; 7 positions agree with TRBD1. Germline V CDR1 and CDR2: LGHNT, FRNRAP. This CDR3 region has 16 residues. Germline trimming cut 4 bases from V and 1 base from J; bases unmatched to any gene: 9. CDR3 amino acids: CASGSGAGQRNTEAFF. The CDR3 bases are TGTGCTAGTGGTTCCGGGGCGGGACAGAGGAACACTGAAGCTTTCTTT. The whole variable domain, remainder taken from reference TRBV12-5 and TRBJ1-1, is DARVTQTPRHKVTEMGQEVTMRCQPILGHNTVFWYRQTMMQGLELLAYFRNRAPLDDSGMPKDRFSAEMPDATLATLKIQPSEPRDSAVYFCASGSGAGQRNTEAFFGQGTRLTVV.